A selection of T cell receptor beta chains follows, all from one sample in a study of regulatory T cells in long-lasting Graves disease. TCRdb ran MiXCR on the multiplex PCR reads and lists one entry per CDR3 protein. This table has 550,000 to 650,000 distinct CDR3 sequences, about 16% appearing once. These data were also reused for a study on T cells in Graves' hyperthyroidism and ophthalmopathy.

Sequencing used peripheral blood mononuclear cells (PBMCs), obtained at new diagnosis, from a patient treated with antithyroid drugs. Receptors were obtained from a man aged 18 to 30 with Graves disease. The CDR3 runs from the conserved cysteine through the conserved F or W. Each record gives: V gene, clone size, D gene, CDR3 length, J gene, CDR3 DNA, CDR3 protein. The D gene is left open where the match is weak. Clone size is given for some rows only: seen once, a few or many times, or a class if the clone is expanded.

TRBV5-1,-,-,19,TRBJ2-5,TGCGCCAGCAGCTTGGGGGGACGAGGAACCTCGGGGCCCCAAGAGACCCAGTACTTC,CASSLGGRGTSGPQETQYF
TRBV28,many,TRBD2,15,TRBJ2-7,TGTGCCAGCAGTTTCTTACTAGCGGGGTCCTACGAGCAGTACTTC,CASSFLLAGSYEQYF
TRBV27,-,-,14,TRBJ2-7,TGTGCCAGCAGTTTGTTCCCCGAGACCTACGAGCAGTACTTC,CASSLFPETYEQYF
TRBV6-1,many,-,15,TRBJ1-1,TGTGCCAGCAGTCCCCCCTCTCGGAGGGACACTGAAGCTTTCTTT,CASSPPSRRDTEAFF
TRBV19,few,-,16,TRBJ2-7,TGTGCCAGTAGTATGGGACTGTTCGGAAGCTCCTACGAGCAGTACTTC,CASSMGLFGSSYEQYF
TRBV29-1,few,TRBD2,12,TRBJ2-7,TGCAGCGCGAGCGGGGGGTCCTACGGGCAGTACTTC,CSASGGSYGQYF
TRBV4-1,-,-,13,TRBJ1-6,TGCGCCAGCAGCCATTTTAAGAACTCACCCCTCCACTTT,CASSHFKNSPLHF
TRBV15,-,-,15,TRBJ1-1,TGTGCCACCAGCAGGGCAACCTTGTGGAACACTGAAGCTTTCTTT,CATSRATLWNTEAFF
TRBV6-1,many,-,14,TRBJ2-7,TGTGCCAGCAGTGAGGGGGGATCCCCCTACGAGCAGTACTTC,CASSEGGSPYEQYF
TRBV19,few,TRBD1,14,TRBJ2-7,TGTGCCAGTAGCCTCAACAGGGGGCAGAACGAGCAGTACTTC,CASSLNRGQNEQYF
TRBV7-8,-,TRBD2,17,TRBJ2-3,TGTGCCAGCAGCTTAGTTCGGACTAGCGGTAGCACAGATACGCAGTATTTT,CASSLVRTSGSTDTQYF
TRBV5-1,few,-,15,TRBJ2-2,TGCGCCAGCACTTGGATACCTTTGGGGGGCCGGGAGCTGTTTTTT,CASTWIPLGGRELFF
TRBV12-3/TRBV12-4,many,-,15,TRBJ2-7,TGTGCCAGCAGGGTGGGGGGGGCGAATTCCTACGAGCAGTACTTC,CASRVGGANSYEQYF
TRBV5-1,-,-,16,TRBJ2-5,TGCGCCAGCAGCTTGGATTATCTAGCGCAACAAGAGACCCAGTACTTC,CASSLDYLAQQETQYF
TRBV6-2/TRBV6-3,many,TRBD2,18,TRBJ2-7,TGTGCCAGCAGTTACTCGCAGGCTTGGGCGGGAGGAAGATACGAGCAGTACTTC,CASSYSQAWAGGRYEQYF
TRBV13,few,TRBD2,15,TRBJ2-7,TGTGCCAGCAGCTCTCCTAGCGGGGGCTCCTACGAGCAGTACTTC,CASSSPSGGSYEQYF
TRBV11-2,many,-,12,TRBJ1-2,TGTGCCAGCAGCTTAGGGAGGGGTGGCTACACCTTC,CASSLGRGGYTF
TRBV29-1,many,TRBD1,15,TRBJ2-3,TGCAGCGTTGAAGATCTGGGGACAGGTCAAGATACGCAGTATTTT,CSVEDLGTGQDTQYF